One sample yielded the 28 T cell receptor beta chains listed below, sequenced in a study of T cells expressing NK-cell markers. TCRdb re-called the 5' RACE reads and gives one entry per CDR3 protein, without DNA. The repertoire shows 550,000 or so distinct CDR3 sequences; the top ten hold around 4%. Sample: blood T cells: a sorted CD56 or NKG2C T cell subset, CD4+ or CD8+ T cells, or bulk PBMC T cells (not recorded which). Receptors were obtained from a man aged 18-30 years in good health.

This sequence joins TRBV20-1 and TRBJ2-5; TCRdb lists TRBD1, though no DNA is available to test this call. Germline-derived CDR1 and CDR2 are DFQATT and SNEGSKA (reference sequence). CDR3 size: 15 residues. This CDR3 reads CSARDLIGTEETQYF.

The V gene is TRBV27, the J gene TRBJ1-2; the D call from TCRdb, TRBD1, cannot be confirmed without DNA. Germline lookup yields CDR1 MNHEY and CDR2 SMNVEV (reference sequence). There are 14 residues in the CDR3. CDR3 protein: CASSLWAGAGGYTF.

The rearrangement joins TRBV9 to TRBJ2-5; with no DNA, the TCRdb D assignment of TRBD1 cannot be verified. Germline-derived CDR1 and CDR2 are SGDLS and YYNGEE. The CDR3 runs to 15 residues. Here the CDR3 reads CASSVVGPTGETQYF.

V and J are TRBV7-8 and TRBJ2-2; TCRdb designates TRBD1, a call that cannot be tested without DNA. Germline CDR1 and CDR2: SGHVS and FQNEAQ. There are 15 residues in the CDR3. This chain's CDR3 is CAGTQDRGRTGELFF.

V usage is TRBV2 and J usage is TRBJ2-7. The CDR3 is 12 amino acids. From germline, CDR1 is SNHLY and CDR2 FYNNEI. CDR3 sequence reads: CASREQAYEQYF.

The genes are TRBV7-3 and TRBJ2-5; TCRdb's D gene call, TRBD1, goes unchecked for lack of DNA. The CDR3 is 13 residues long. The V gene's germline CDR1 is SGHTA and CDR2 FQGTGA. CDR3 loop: CASSPGASGTQYF.

This CDR3 is CASSRMGVGNNEQFF. This chain joins TRBV4-3 and TRBJ2-1; TCRdb's D call of TRBD2 is untestable without DNA. Germline CDR1 is LGHNA and CDR2 is YSLEER. The CDR3 runs 15 residues.

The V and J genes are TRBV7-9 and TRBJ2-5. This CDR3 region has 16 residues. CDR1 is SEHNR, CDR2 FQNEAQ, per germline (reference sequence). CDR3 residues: CASSSELTENQETQYF.

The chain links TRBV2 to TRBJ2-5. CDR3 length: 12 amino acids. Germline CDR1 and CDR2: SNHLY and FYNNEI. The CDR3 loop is CASSYTKETQYF.

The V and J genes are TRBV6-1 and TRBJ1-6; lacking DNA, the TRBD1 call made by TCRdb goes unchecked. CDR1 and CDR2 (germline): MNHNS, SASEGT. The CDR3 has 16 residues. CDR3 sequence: CASTRQGISYNSPLHF.

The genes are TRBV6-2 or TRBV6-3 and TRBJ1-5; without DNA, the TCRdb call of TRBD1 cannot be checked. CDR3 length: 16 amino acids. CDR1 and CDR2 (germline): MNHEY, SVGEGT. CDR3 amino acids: CASKWSPSYSNQPQHF.

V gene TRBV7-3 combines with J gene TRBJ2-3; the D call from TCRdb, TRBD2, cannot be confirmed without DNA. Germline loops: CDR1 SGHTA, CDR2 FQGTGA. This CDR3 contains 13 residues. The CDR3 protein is CASSLIWEDTQYF.

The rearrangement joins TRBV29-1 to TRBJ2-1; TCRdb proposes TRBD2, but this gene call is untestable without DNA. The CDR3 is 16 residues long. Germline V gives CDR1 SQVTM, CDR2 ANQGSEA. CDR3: CSAPHTGTSDYNEQFF.

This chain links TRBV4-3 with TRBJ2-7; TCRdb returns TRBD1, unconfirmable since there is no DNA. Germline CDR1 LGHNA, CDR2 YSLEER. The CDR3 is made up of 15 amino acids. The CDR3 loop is CASSQGPREFGEQYF.

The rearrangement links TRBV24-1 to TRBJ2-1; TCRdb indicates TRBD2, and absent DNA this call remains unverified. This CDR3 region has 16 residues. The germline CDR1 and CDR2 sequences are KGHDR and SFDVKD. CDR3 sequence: CATSDGTSRLAGLQFF.

The CDR3 reads CSVAGSNTGELFF. The chain combines TRBV29-1 with TRBJ2-2. The germline V gene has CDR1 SQVTM and CDR2 ANQGSEA. The length of the CDR3 is 13 residues.

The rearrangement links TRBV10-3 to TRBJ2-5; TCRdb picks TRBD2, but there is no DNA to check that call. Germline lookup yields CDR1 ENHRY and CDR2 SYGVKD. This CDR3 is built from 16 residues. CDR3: CAISSTSGRSQETQYF.

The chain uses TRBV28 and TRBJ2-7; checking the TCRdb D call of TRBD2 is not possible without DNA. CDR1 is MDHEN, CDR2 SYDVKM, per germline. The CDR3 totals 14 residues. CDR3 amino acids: CASSPWGLDYEQYF.

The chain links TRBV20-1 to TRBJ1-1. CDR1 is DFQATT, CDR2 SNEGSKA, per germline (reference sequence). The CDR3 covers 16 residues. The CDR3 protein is CSARDGGGIRKTEAFF.

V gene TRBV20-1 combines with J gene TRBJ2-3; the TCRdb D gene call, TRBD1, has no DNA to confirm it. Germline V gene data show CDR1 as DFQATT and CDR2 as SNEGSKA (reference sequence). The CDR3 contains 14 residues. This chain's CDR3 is CSAMTPQGADTQYF.

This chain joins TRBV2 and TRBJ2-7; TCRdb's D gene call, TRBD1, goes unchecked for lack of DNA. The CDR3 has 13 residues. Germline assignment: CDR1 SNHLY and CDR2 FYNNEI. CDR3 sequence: CASRGGQPYEQYF. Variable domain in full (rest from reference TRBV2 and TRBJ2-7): EPEVTQTPSHQVTQMGQEVILRCVPISNHLYFYWYRQILGQKVEFLVSFYNNEISEKSEIFDDQFSVERPDGSNFTLKIRSTKLEDSAMYFCASRGGQPYEQYFGPGTRLTVT.

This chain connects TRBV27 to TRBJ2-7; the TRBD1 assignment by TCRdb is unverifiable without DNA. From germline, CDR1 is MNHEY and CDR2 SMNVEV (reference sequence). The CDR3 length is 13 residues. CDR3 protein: CASSSGQGSEQYF.

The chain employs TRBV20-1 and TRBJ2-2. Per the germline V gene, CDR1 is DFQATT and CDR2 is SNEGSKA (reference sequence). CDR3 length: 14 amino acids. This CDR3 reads CSARDRQVSGELFF.

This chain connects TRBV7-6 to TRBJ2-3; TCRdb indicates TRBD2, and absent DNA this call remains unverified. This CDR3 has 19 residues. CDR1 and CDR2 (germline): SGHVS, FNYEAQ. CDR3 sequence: CASSLTYRSREGSTDTQYF. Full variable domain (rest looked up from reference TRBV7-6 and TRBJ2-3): GAGVSQSPRYKVTKRGQDVALRCDPISGHVSLYWYRQALGQGPEFLTYFNYEAQQDKSGLPNDRFSAERPEGSISTLTIQRTEQRDSAMYRCASSLTYRSREGSTDTQYFGPGTRLTVL.

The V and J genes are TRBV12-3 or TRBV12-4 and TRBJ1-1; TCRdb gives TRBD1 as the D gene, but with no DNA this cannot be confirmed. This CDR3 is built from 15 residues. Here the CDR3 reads CASRPPGQGDTEAFF.

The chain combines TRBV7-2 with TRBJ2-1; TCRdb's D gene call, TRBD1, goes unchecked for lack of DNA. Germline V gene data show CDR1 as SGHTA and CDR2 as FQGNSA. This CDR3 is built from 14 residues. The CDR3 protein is CASSLGLGVNEQFF. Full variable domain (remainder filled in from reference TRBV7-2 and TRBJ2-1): GAGVSQSPSNKVTEKGKDVELRCDPISGHTALYWYRQSLGQGLEFLIYFQGNSAPDKSGLPSDRFSAERTGGSVSTLTIQRTQQEDSAVYLCASSLGLGVNEQFFGPGTRLTVL.

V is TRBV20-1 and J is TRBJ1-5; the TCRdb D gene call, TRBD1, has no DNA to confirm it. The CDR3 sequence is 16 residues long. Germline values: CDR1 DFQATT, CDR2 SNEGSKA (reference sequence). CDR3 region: CSAPKGQGASHQPQHF.

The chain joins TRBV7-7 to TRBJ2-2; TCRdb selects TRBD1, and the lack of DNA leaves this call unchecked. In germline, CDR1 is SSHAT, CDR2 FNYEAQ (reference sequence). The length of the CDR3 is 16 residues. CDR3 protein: CASSPVSETYTGELFF.